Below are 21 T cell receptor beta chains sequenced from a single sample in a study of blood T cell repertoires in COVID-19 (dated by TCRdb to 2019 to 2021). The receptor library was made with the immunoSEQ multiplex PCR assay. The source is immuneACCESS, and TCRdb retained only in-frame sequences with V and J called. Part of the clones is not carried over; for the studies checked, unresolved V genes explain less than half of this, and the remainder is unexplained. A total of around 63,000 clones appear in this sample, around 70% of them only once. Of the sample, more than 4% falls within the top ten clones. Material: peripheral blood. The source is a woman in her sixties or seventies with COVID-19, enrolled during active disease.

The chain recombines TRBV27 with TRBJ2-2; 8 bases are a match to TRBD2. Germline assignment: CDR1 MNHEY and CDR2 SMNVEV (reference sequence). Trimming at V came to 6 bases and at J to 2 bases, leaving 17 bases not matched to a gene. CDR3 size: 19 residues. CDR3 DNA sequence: TGTGCCAGCAGCCACCTCCTGTCGGGAGGGGTCGGAAACACCGGGGAGCTGTTTTTT. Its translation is CASSHLLSGGVGNTGELFF.

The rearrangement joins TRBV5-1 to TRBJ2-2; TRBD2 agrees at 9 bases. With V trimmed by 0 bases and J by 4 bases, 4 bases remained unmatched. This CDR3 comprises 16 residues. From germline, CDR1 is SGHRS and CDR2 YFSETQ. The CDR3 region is CASSLVGLASTGELFF. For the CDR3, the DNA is TGCGCCAGCAGCTTGGTGGGACTAGCATCCACCGGGGAGCTGTTTTTT.

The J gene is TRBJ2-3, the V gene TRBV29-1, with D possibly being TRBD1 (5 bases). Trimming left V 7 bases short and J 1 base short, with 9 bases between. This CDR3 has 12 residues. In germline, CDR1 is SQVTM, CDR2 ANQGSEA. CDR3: CSGEGGTDTQYF. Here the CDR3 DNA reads TGCAGCGGGGAAGGGGGCACAGATACGCAGTATTTT.

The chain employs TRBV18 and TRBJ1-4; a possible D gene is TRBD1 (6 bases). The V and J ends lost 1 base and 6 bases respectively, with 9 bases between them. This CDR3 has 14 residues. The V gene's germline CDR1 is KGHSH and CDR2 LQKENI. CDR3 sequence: CASSPRDIYEKLFF. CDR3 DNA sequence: TGTGCCAGCTCACCACGGGACATTTATGAAAAACTGTTTTTT. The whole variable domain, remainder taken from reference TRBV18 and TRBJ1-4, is NAGVMQNPRHLVRRRGQEARLRCSPMKGHSHVYWYRQLPEEGLKFMVYLQKENIIDESGMPKERFSAEFPKEGPSILRIQQVVRGDSAAYFCASSPRDIYEKLFFGSGTQLSVL.

This CDR3 reads CASSQEMGEAAFF. The CDR3 DNA sequence: TGTGCCAGCAGCCAAGAAATGGGGGAGGCAGCTTTCTTT. The V and J genes are TRBV3-1 (or the pseudogene TRBV3-2) and TRBJ1-1, with D possibly being TRBD1 (5 bases). Germline values: CDR1 LGHDT, CDR2 YNNKEL (reference sequence). The CDR3 has 13 amino acids. Deletions cut 0 bases from V and 10 bases from J, with 12 bases between.

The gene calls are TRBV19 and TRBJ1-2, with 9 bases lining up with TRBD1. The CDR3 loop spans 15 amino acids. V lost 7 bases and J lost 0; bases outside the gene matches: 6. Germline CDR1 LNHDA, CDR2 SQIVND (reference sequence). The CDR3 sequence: CASKDRGDPNYGYTF. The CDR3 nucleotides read TGTGCCAGTAAGGACAGGGGCGACCCTAACTATGGCTACACCTTC.

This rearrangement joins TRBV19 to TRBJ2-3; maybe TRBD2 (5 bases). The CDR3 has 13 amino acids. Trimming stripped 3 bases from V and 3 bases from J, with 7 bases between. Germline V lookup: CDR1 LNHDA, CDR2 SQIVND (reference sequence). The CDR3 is CASSMGGTDTQYF. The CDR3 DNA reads TGTGCCAGTAGTATGGGCGGGACAGATACGCAGTATTTT.

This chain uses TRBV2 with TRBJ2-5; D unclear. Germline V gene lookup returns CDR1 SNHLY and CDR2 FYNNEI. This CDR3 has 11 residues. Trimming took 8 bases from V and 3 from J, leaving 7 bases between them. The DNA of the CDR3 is TGTGCCAGCGGAGAGGAAGAGACCCAGTACTTC. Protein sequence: CASGEEETQYF.

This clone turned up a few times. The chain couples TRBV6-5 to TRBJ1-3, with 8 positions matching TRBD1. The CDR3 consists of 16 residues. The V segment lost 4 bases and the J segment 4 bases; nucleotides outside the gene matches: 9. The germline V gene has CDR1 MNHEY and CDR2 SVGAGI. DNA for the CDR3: TGTGCCAGCAGTTCCCGCCGGACAGGGCTCGGAAACACCATATATTTT. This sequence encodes CASSSRRTGLGNTIYF.

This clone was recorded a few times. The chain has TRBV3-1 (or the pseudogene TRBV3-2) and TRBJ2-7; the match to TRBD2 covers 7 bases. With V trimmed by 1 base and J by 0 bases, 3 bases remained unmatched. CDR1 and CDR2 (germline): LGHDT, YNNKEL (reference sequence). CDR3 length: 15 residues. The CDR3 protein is CASSQGEGPSYEQYF. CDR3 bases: TGTGCCAGCAGCCAAGGGGAGGGACCCTCCTACGAGCAGTACTTC.

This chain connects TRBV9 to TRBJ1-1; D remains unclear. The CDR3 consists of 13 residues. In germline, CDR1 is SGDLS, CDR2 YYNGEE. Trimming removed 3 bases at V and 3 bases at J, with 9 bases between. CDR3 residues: CASSAVQDTEAFF. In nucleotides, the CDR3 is TGTGCCAGCAGCGCAGTCCAAGACACTGAAGCTTTCTTT.

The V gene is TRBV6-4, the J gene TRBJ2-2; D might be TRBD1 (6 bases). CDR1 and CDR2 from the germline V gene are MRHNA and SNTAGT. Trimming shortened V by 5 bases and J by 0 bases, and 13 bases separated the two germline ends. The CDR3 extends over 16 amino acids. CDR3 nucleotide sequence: TGTGCCAGCAGTCGGAATGGGGGCCCGAACACCGGGGAGCTGTTTTTT. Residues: CASSRNGGPNTGELFF.

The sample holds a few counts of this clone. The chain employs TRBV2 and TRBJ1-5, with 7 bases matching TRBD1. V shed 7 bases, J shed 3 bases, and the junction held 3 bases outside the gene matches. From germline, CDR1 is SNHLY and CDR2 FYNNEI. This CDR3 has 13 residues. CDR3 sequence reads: CASTGTDNQPQHF. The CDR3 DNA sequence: TGTGCCAGCACCGGGACAGACAATCAGCCCCAGCATTTT.

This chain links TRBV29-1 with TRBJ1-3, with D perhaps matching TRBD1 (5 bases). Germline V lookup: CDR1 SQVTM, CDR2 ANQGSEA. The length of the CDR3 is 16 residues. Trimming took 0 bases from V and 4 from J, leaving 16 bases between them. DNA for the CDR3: TGCAGCGTTGAAGAGAGGTGGGGGGACGTAGGAAACACCATATATTTT. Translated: CSVEERWGDVGNTIYF.

Here the CDR3 reads CASSIPRQGGTEAFF. The CDR3 DNA follows: TGTGCCAGTAGTATCCCCCGACAGGGGGGCACTGAAGCTTTCTTT. The rearrangement joins TRBV19 to TRBJ1-1; 9 bases match TRBD1. The V gene end was trimmed by 3 bases and the J gene end by 4 bases; junction bases not matched to a gene: 6. Germline assignment: CDR1 LNHDA and CDR2 SQIVND (reference sequence). This CDR3 region has 15 residues.

The CDR3 protein is CASSGGQGRAQHF. The CDR3 DNA is TGTGCCAGTAGTGGGGGACAGGGACGGGCCCAGCATTTT. The V and J genes are TRBV19 and TRBJ1-5; TRBD1 agrees at 9 bases. V lost 5 bases to trimming and J lost 11 bases; unmatched junction nucleotides: 7. From germline, CDR1 is LNHDA and CDR2 SQIVND (reference sequence). This CDR3 contains 13 residues.

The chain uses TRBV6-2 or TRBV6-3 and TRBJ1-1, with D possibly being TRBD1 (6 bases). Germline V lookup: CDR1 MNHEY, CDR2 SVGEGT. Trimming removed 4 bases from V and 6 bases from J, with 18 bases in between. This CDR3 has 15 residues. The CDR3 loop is CASSSTAGAHAEAFF. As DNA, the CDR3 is TGTGCCAGCAGTTCAACGGCAGGGGCACACGCTGAAGCTTTCTTT.

This CDR3 is CASSPRTGDGYTF. The CDR3 DNA reads TGTGCCAGCAGCCCTCGGACAGGCGATGGCTACACCTTC. The rearrangement uses TRBV3-1 (or the pseudogene TRBV3-2) and TRBJ1-2, with 7 bases identical to TRBD1. The junction had 5 bases not matched to a gene; V was cut back by 4 bases and J by 6 bases. The length of the CDR3 is 13 residues. Germline V gives CDR1 LGHDT, CDR2 YNNKEL (reference sequence).

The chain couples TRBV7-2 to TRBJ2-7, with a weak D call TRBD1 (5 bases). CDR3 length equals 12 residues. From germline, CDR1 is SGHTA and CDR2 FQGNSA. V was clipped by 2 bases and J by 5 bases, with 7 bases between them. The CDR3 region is CASSLSRDEQYF. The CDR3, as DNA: TGTGCCAGCAGCTTAAGCAGGGACGAGCAGTACTTC.

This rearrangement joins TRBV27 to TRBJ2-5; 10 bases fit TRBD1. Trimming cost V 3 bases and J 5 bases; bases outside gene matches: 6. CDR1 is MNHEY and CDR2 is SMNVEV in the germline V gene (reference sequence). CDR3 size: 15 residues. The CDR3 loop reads CASSFWTGGDETQYF. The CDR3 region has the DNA TGTGCCAGCAGTTTCTGGACAGGGGGGGATGAGACCCAGTACTTC.

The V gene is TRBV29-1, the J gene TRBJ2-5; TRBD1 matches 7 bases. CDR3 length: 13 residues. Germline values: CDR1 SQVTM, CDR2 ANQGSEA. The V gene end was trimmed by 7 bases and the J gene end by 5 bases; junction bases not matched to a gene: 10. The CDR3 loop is CSARWTGLETQYF. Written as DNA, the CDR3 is TGCAGCGCCCGATGGACAGGCTTGGAGACCCAGTACTTC.